These 25 T cell receptor beta chains share one sample of origin, sequenced in a study of blood T cell repertoires in COVID-19. Data came from immunoSEQ multiplex PCR; TCRdb stores just in-frame clones and leaves some out. The sample holds 83,000 or so clones, about 88% seen once. Specimen: peripheral blood. The receptors here all came from a man aged 80 or over with active or convalescent COVID-19.

The chain recombines TRBV11-1 with TRBJ2-3; TRBD1 matches at 9 bases. The CDR3 loop spans 15 amino acids. Germline lookup yields CDR1 SGHAT and CDR2 FQDESV (reference sequence). Trimming removed 5 bases from V and 2 bases from J; junction bases left unmatched: 5. CDR3 protein: CASSTRQGVTDTQYF. CDR3 DNA: TGTGCCAGCAGCACCCGACAGGGGGTCACAGATACGCAGTATTTT.

J is TRBJ2-3 and V is TRBV7-9; D unresolved. V was cut by 5 bases and J by 6 bases, with 15 bases left in between. Germline loops: CDR1 SEHNR, CDR2 FQNEAQ (reference sequence). The CDR3 covers 14 residues. The CDR3 bases are TGTGCCAGCAGCCTTTCCACGACATGGGATACGCAGTATTTT. Translating gives CASSLSTTWDTQYF.

The rearrangement joins TRBV7-9 to TRBJ1-6; D remains unclear. V was clipped by 5 bases and J by 8 bases, with 13 bases between them. Per the germline V gene, CDR1 is SEHNR and CDR2 is FQNEAQ (reference sequence). The CDR3 covers 14 residues. The CDR3 is CASSPRVRDSPLHF. Written as DNA, the CDR3 is TGTGCCAGCAGCCCGCGGGTTCGAGATTCACCCCTCCACTTT. The whole variable domain, filled in from reference TRBV7-9 and TRBJ1-6, reads DTGVSQNPRHKITKRGQNVTFRCDPISEHNRLYWYRQTLGQGPEFLTYFQNEAQLEKSRLLSDRFSAERPKGSFSTLEIQRTEQGDSAMYLCASSPRVRDSPLHFGNGTRLTVT.

The V gene is TRBV19, the J gene TRBJ1-4; the match to TRBD1 covers 8 bases. The V gene's germline CDR1 is LNHDA and CDR2 SQIVND (reference sequence). Trimming cost V 7 bases and J 6 bases; bases outside gene matches: 4. There are 13 residues in the CDR3. The CDR3 nucleotides are TGTGCCAGTAACAGGGGGTCGTATGAAAAACTGTTTTTT. Its protein product is CASNRGSYEKLFF.

V usage is TRBV5-6 and J usage is TRBJ2-7, with TRBD2 identical over 7 bases. The germline gives CDR1 SGHDT, CDR2 YYEEEE. The CDR3 consists of 13 residues. V lost 7 bases to trimming and J lost 7 bases; unmatched junction nucleotides: 11. CDR3 region: CASRDYLLGEQYV. The CDR3 region has the DNA TGTGCCAGCCGGGACTACCTCCTTGGGGAGCAGTACGTC.

V usage is TRBV14 and J usage is TRBJ2-3, with 7 bases that match TRBD2. The CDR3 totals 19 residues. V shed 4 bases and J 6 bases; nucleotides not matched to a gene: 22. Germline V CDR1 and CDR2: SGHDN, FVKESK. The CDR3 protein is CASSPRAATSDFYYDTQYF. CDR3 nucleotide sequence: TGTGCCAGCAGCCCACGCGCGGCTACTAGCGATTTTTATTATGATACGCAGTATTTT.

V usage is TRBV10-2 and J usage is TRBJ1-5, with 8 positions matching TRBD1. The CDR3 has 14 amino acids. The junction had 0 bases not matched to a gene; V was cut back by 3 bases and J by 2 bases. Per the germline V gene, CDR1 is WSHSY and CDR2 is SAAADI. CDR3 protein: CASSEQGGNQPQHF. CDR3 nucleotides: TGCGCCAGCAGTGAACAGGGGGGCAATCAGCCCCAGCATTTT.

The chain is built from TRBV5-1 and TRBJ2-2; weak D call: TRBD1 (6 bases). Germline loops: CDR1 SGHRS, CDR2 YFSETQ. V lost 0 bases to trimming and J lost 5 bases, with 8 bases between them. The CDR3 has 14 amino acids. CDR3 sequence (DNA): TGCGCCAGCAGCTTGGCAGGGGTAACCGGGGAGCTGTTTTTT. Its translation: CASSLAGVTGELFF.

This sequence joins TRBV19 and TRBJ2-2; TRBD2 aligns across 7 bases. Germline values: CDR1 LNHDA, CDR2 SQIVND (reference sequence). The CDR3 consists of 16 residues. V was pared by 6 bases and J by 4 bases, with 11 bases of the junction left unmatched. In nucleotides, the CDR3 is TGTGCCAGTAGCCCAAGGGCGGGAGAGATCACCGGGGAGCTGTTTTTT. Translating it yields CASSPRAGEITGELFF.

The DNA for the CDR3 is TGTGCCAGCAGCATAACTAACTATGGCTACACCTTC. Protein: CASSITNYGYTF. The rearrangement uses TRBV7-9 and TRBJ1-2; the D is unclear. V lost 5 bases to trimming and J lost 0 bases, with 4 bases between them. This CDR3 is 12 amino acids long. CDR1 is SEHNR and CDR2 is FQNEAQ in the germline V gene (reference sequence).

The chain combines TRBV7-2 with TRBJ1-2; 8 nucleotides align to TRBD1. Germline V gives CDR1 SGHTA, CDR2 FQGNSA. The V segment lost 0 bases and the J segment 6 bases; nucleotides outside the gene matches: 3. The CDR3 is made up of 14 amino acids. CDR3 in amino acids: CASSLARGRDGYTF. CDR3 coding DNA: TGTGCCAGCAGCTTAGCCAGGGGGCGCGATGGCTACACCTTC.

V gene TRBV19 combines with J gene TRBJ2-1; 10 bases line up with TRBD2. Germline CDR1 and CDR2: LNHDA and SQIVND (reference sequence). After removal of 4 bases from V and 4 bases from J, the junction contained 13 bases not matched to a gene. The CDR3 is 18 amino acids. CDR3 residues: CASSTGSQLAGKYNEQFF. CDR3 nucleotide sequence: TGTGCCAGTAGTACTGGGTCACAACTAGCGGGGAAATACAATGAGCAGTTCTTC.

The chain couples TRBV3-1 (or the pseudogene TRBV3-2) to TRBJ2-1, with a tentative D call TRBD1 (6 bases). Germline values: CDR1 LGHDT, CDR2 YNNKEL (reference sequence). Deletions cut 3 bases from V and 4 bases from J, with 13 bases between. The CDR3 runs to 15 residues. The DNA for the CDR3 is TGTGCCAGCAGCCAGTGGGACAAACCATACAATGAGCAGTTCTTC. It encodes CASSQWDKPYNEQFF.

The genes are TRBV6-1 and TRBJ2-1, with 12 bases that match TRBD2. The CDR3 runs to 15 residues. Trimming took 3 bases from V and 7 from J; bases not matched to a gene: 4. Germline V CDR1 and CDR2: MNHNS, SASEGT. CDR3 DNA: TGTGCCAGCAGTGAGAGGACTAGCGGGATGAATGAGCAGTTCTTC. It is translated as CASSERTSGMNEQFF.

This chain links TRBV30 with TRBJ1-4, with TRBD1 matching over 7 bases. Trimming removed 3 bases from V and 4 bases from J; junction bases left unmatched: 2. CDR1 is GTSNPN and CDR2 is SVGIG in the germline V gene (reference sequence). The length of the CDR3 is 13 residues. CDR3 sequence (DNA): TGTGCCTGGAGCCGGGACAGTAATGAAAAACTGTTTTTT. Translation: CAWSRDSNEKLFF.

J is TRBJ1-2 and V is TRBV29-1; no definite D call. V gave up 6 bases and J gave up 0 bases, with 11 bases separating them. The CDR3 extends over 13 amino acids. Per the germline V gene, CDR1 is SQVTM and CDR2 is ANQGSEA. CDR3 in amino acids: CSVTWSANYGYTF. DNA of the CDR3: TGCAGCGTAACTTGGTCGGCTAACTATGGCTACACCTTC.

Points on this clone: This same CDR3 is encoded by further DNA sequences in the sample. V and J are TRBV7-2 and TRBJ2-5, with 7 bases that match TRBD2. The J segment lost 2 bases and the V segment lost 0 bases, leaving 0 bases of the junction unmatched. This CDR3 is 14 amino acids long. CDR1 SGHTA and CDR2 FQGNSA come from the germline V gene. In DNA, the CDR3 is TGTGCCAGCAGCTTAGCGGGGGGGCAAGAGACCCAGTACTTC. Protein product: CASSLAGGQETQYF.

The V and J genes are TRBV9 and TRBJ2-1; TRBD2 aligns across 11 bases. The V gene end was trimmed by 4 bases and the J gene end by 11 bases; junction bases not matched to a gene: 8. The CDR3 has 14 residues. The germline CDR1 and CDR2 sequences are SGDLS and YYNGEE. CDR3 DNA sequence: TGTGCCAGCAGCTTCGGGACTAGCGGCACAAAGCAGTTCTTC. Translation: CASSFGTSGTKQFF.

This chain connects TRBV3-1 (or the pseudogene TRBV3-2) to TRBJ1-2; D gene uncertain. Trimming left V 4 bases short and J 0 bases short, with 12 bases between. This CDR3 comprises 15 residues. CDR1 LGHDT and CDR2 YNNKEL come from the germline V gene (reference sequence). CDR3 sequence reads: CASSRSRPPNYGYTF. In nucleotides, the CDR3 is TGTGCCAGCAGCCGTTCCAGGCCGCCTAACTATGGCTACACCTTC.

The chain uses TRBV28 and TRBJ1-5; perhaps TRBD1 as D (6 bases). Trimming removed 5 bases from V and 4 bases from J, with 15 bases in between. The CDR3 consists of 15 residues. From germline, CDR1 is MDHEN and CDR2 SYDVKM. The CDR3 bases are TGTGCCAGCAGTGGCCTTTCGACAGGAAATCAGCCCCAGCATTTT. Its translation is CASSGLSTGNQPQHF.

V usage is TRBV20-1 and J usage is TRBJ1-2; unclear D gene. The V end was cut by 3 bases, the J end by 2 bases, with 7 bases between. Per germline, CDR1 DFQATT and CDR2 SNEGSKA (reference sequence). The CDR3 sequence is 12 residues long. CDR3 amino acids: CSASVENYGYTF. DNA for the CDR3: TGCAGTGCTAGTGTAGAAAACTATGGCTACACCTTC.

CDR3 sequence: CASRQLARTGELFF. The CDR3 DNA reads TGTGCCAGCAGGCAACTAGCCCGCACCGGGGAGCTGTTTTTT. The V and J genes are TRBV2 and TRBJ2-2; tentatively, D is TRBD2 (6 bases). V was cut by 6 bases and J by 4 bases, with 12 bases left in between. The CDR3 is 14 residues long. CDR1 and CDR2 (germline): SNHLY, FYNNEI.

This chain joins TRBV6-5 and TRBJ2-7; D possibly corresponds to TRBD1 (5 bases). The V end was cut by 6 bases, the J end by 2 bases, with 11 bases between. Germline V gene data show CDR1 as MNHEY and CDR2 as SVGAGI. The CDR3 length is 13 residues. The CDR3, as DNA: TGTGCCAGCAGGCAGACAGCCACCTACGAGCAGTACGTC. Translated, it gives CASRQTATYEQYV.

This clone was seen just once. The gene calls are TRBV6-2 or TRBV6-3 and TRBJ1-5; 9 positions agree with TRBD1. The CDR3 is made up of 15 amino acids. The ends lost 5 bases at V and 5 bases at J; junction bases unmatched: 7. Germline CDR1 and CDR2: MNHEY and SVGEGT. The CDR3 protein is CASSIQTGGHQPQHF. CDR3 DNA sequence: TGTGCCAGCAGTATTCAGACAGGGGGGCATCAGCCCCAGCATTTT.

The gene calls are TRBV11-3 and TRBJ2-2; D call uncertain. CDR1 SGHNT and CDR2 YENEEA come from the germline V gene. Trimming took 2 bases from V and 6 from J, leaving 7 bases between them. This CDR3 region has 13 residues. The CDR3 DNA reads TGTGCCAGCAGCTTAATTTCTCCCGGGGAGCTGTTTTTT. This gives the protein CASSLISPGELFF.